This T cell receptor beta chain is from a study of T cell responses to AZD1222 COVID-19 vaccine. The germline V and J ends were trimmed by 6 bases and 5 bases, with 16 bases remaining between them. Germline CDR1 reads MNHEY; CDR2 reads SVGAGI. This CDR3 is 14 amino acids long. Remarks on this clone: Its antigen is still unknown.

Findings and caveats of the study: Spike-wide vaccine-associated CD4 TCRs dominated at 160-218 and 743-854.

The repertoire was sequenced with immunoSEQ multiplex PCR; TCRdb's copy has only in-frame clones and lacks some. Here the sample spans about 150,000 clones, more than 85% being singletons. This rearrangement joins TRBV6-5 to TRBJ1-1, with D possibly matching TRBD1 (6 bases). The sequence derives from an adult in good health. Here the sequenced sample was peripheral blood, taken on day 0 of AZD1222 vaccination. DNA for the CDR3: TGTGCCAGCAGCCATGATCTCAGGGGAACTGAAGCTTTCTTT. Protein sequence: CASSHDLRGTEAFF.